Listed below are T cell receptor beta chains from one sample, sequenced in a study of blood T cell repertoires in COVID-19. Repertoires were generated with immunoSEQ multiplex PCR, while TCRdb's copy carries only in-frame clones and drops some. Of around 330,000 clones in the sample, 70% to 90% were seen once. What was sequenced was PBMCs or T cells enriched from blood (not recorded which). These receptors came from a woman in her thirties or forties who had recovered from COVID-19. CDR3s include the opening cysteine and the closing phenylalanine or tryptophan.

TRBV3-1/TRBV3-2	CASSQAGSGNTIYF
TRBV7-2	CASSLAQGPRNTIYF
TRBV28	CASSSGLADTGELFF
TRBV5-5	CASSPDRGANNQPQHF
TRBV11-2	CASSLDRVASGYTF
TRBV7-2	CASSSPGTIVYEQYF
TRBV6-5	CASSSVAGGYNEQFF
TRBV28	CASSWRLETSEQFF
TRBV3-1/TRBV3-2	CASRKGQDENRQFYNEQFF
TRBV7-3	CASSLNQGSYNEQFF
TRBV29-1	CSARAGNEKLFF
TRBV2	CASSPTRNEQYF
TRBV7-9	CASSRTPGLAGGSTDTQYF
TRBV27	CASSQQGAGWNEQFF
TRBV30	CAWVRDSYSGNTIYF
TRBV6-4	CASSKEVNTEAFF
TRBV4-1	CASSRNTGVLSYEQYF
TRBV4-1	CASSQDGTGAADTQYF
TRBV27	CASHPGGGQPYNEQFF
TRBV5-1	CASSLLGQGVIDTQYF
TRBV9	CASSVAPAAGYEQYF
TRBV5-4	CASSLPREEKLFF
TRBV6-2/TRBV6-3	CASSIHVSYEQYF
TRBV12-3/TRBV12-4	CASSPGEGYTF
TRBV2	CASRAGWRNSNQPQHF
TRBV9	CASSVTGSPEAFF
TRBV18	CASSPSGGGYEQYF
TRBV14	CASSQDSNQPQHF
TRBV28	CASSLGTAQGWDQPQHF
TRBV3-1/TRBV3-2	CASSQLEETQYF
TRBV20-1	CSASPSAVGTGEAFF
TRBV9	CASSVQREGSRDTQYF
TRBV11-2	CASSRALRAVLTF
TRBV2	CASIRTGNNSPLHF
TRBV5-1	CASSSLTGNGNTIYF
TRBV12-5	CASGPTGGNEQFF
TRBV3-1/TRBV3-2	CASSHTVLPEQYF
TRBV5-1	CASSLALGGEKLFF
TRBV7-9	CASSLVSALRAEAFF
TRBV4-1	CASSQEVQGISYEQYF
TRBV10-2	CASSPQGVSYEQYF
TRBV11-1	CASSSRTAKNIQYF
TRBV11-3	CASSSSSGNTEAFF
TRBV7-9	CASSLDSNTGELFF
TRBV7-2	CASSLSTDTQYF
TRBV28	CASSFQGDNSPLHF
TRBV3-1/TRBV3-2	CASSQPKTSTGNTIYF
TRBV2	CASRRSAGGSYNEQFF
TRBV27	CASRGGVRQETQYF
TRBV12-3/TRBV12-4	CASSPRQGETQYF
TRBV13	CASSPGDNEKLFF
TRBV28	CASSLNRGQNTEAFF
TRBV4-2	CASSQDRDRRGYGYTF
TRBV28	CASHGGGYYEQYF
TRBV5-4	CASSATSGGYPTDTQYF
TRBV28	CASSLTLDGYTF
TRBV4-3	CASSQGLQNSPLHF
TRBV6-5	CASRAGTRDYF
TRBV5-4	CASGTVYEQYF